This T cell receptor beta chain is drawn from a study of early stage breast cancer tumors. V was cut by 7 bases and J by 0 bases, with 13 bases left in between. CDR1 MDHEN and CDR2 SYDVKM come from the germline V gene. This CDR3 spans 15 amino acids. Sequencing was performed with immunoSEQ multiplex PCR; in TCRdb, only in-frame clones are kept and a portion is missing. The repertoire holds some 70,000 clones, with around 80% as singletons. The sequencing sample was made of blood. The J gene is TRBJ1-5, the V gene TRBV28, with D uncertain. The sequence was obtained from a person aged 60 to 70 with breast cancer. CDR3 nucleotide sequence: TGTGCCAGCACCCTCCGTGGGAGTAGCAATCAGCCCCAGCATTTT. Translated, it gives CASTLRGSSNQPQHF.